This is a list of T cell receptor beta chains from one sample in a study of blood T cell repertoires in COVID-19. TCRdb's copy holds only in-frame clones and misses some; the assay was immunoSEQ multiplex PCR. In the table there are approximately 120,000 clones, around 81% of which are singletons. What was sequenced was peripheral blood. These receptors all stem from a woman aged 45-65 years with acute or convalescent COVID-19. Both conserved end residues are trimmed from each CDR3. The D gene is left open where the match is weak. Clone size is stated in some rows and not others, as once, few, many or a class when expanded.

CDR3aa: ASTSPAAGIPSTDTQY
v_gene: TRBV19
abundance: NA
d_gene: TRBD2

CDR3aa: ATSRNQGGSVN
v_gene: TRBV15
abundance: NA
d_gene: NA

CDR3aa: ASSRDRGGSGELF
v_gene: TRBV7-3
abundance: NA
d_gene: NA

CDR3aa: ATSGQVDSNQPQH
v_gene: TRBV10-3
abundance: NA
d_gene: TRBD1

CDR3aa: ASSQGGTGETAF
v_gene: TRBV3-1/TRBV3-2
abundance: NA
d_gene: TRBD1

CDR3aa: ASSQPGQGGTEAF
v_gene: TRBV4-1
abundance: NA
d_gene: TRBD1

CDR3aa: AWSVLSGGRNYGYT
v_gene: TRBV30
abundance: NA
d_gene: NA

CDR3aa: ASSPRDREGYT
v_gene: TRBV19
abundance: NA
d_gene: TRBD1

CDR3aa: ASSLVGGGPRYPQY
v_gene: TRBV7-2
abundance: NA
d_gene: TRBD2

CDR3aa: ASSILGTENQPQH
v_gene: TRBV19
abundance: NA
d_gene: TRBD1

CDR3aa: ASSQERGGADTQY
v_gene: TRBV4-2
abundance: NA
d_gene: TRBD2

CDR3aa: ASSVRTSGGKDTQY
v_gene: TRBV6-1
abundance: NA
d_gene: TRBD2

CDR3aa: ASSRPTSSRGNEQF
v_gene: TRBV5-4
abundance: NA
d_gene: TRBD2

CDR3aa: ASSQAVRNTEAF
v_gene: TRBV3-1/TRBV3-2
abundance: NA
d_gene: NA

CDR3aa: ASSRGGTEAF
v_gene: TRBV7-2
abundance: NA
d_gene: NA

CDR3aa: ASSQDGTGITGYT
v_gene: TRBV4-2
abundance: NA
d_gene: TRBD1

CDR3aa: ASSIRVYSNQPQH
v_gene: TRBV19
abundance: NA
d_gene: NA

CDR3aa: ASSLNGQSNYGYT
v_gene: TRBV27
abundance: once
d_gene: NA

CDR3aa: ASSYGGVGLVMNEQF
v_gene: TRBV7-8
abundance: few
d_gene: TRBD2

CDR3aa: ATSPGLGSQPQH
v_gene: TRBV15
abundance: NA
d_gene: NA

CDR3aa: ASSGWTVISTDTQY
v_gene: TRBV27
abundance: NA
d_gene: NA

CDR3aa: ASSLFRDTGELF
v_gene: TRBV5-6
abundance: few
d_gene: NA

CDR3aa: ASSPESVGANVLT
v_gene: TRBV10-2
abundance: NA
d_gene: NA

CDR3aa: ASMTSGNTGELF
v_gene: TRBV2
abundance: NA
d_gene: TRBD2

CDR3aa: AWSYGRIYGYT
v_gene: TRBV30
abundance: once
d_gene: NA

CDR3aa: ASSGVSVLYT
v_gene: TRBV9
abundance: NA
d_gene: NA

CDR3aa: ASSQDGSGRAREQF
v_gene: TRBV4-1
abundance: NA
d_gene: TRBD2

CDR3aa: TSSQDGQRGSCTDTQY
v_gene: TRBV1
abundance: NA
d_gene: NA

CDR3aa: ASSLDSGSYNSPLH
v_gene: TRBV5-1
abundance: NA
d_gene: NA

CDR3aa: ASSQTRDNSETQY
v_gene: TRBV14
abundance: NA
d_gene: NA

CDR3aa: ASSGVTGSLGQETQY
v_gene: TRBV2
abundance: NA
d_gene: NA

CDR3aa: ASSLRGAQETQY
v_gene: TRBV5-6
abundance: NA
d_gene: NA

CDR3aa: ASSPGGQVSGNTIY
v_gene: TRBV3-1/TRBV3-2
abundance: few
d_gene: TRBD1

CDR3aa: ASRPRGRENTEAF
v_gene: TRBV6-5
abundance: few
d_gene: NA

CDR3aa: ASSSGLAGGHGELF
v_gene: TRBV5-4
abundance: few
d_gene: TRBD2

CDR3aa: ASSDRTGGGNTEAF
v_gene: TRBV19
abundance: few
d_gene: TRBD1

CDR3aa: ACKQATDTQY
v_gene: TRBV6-5
abundance: few
d_gene: NA

CDR3aa: ASSRGREQY
v_gene: TRBV9
abundance: NA
d_gene: TRBD1

CDR3aa: ASSLGLAGTTDTQY
v_gene: TRBV7-7
abundance: NA
d_gene: TRBD2

CDR3aa: ASNHLGGYNEQF
v_gene: TRBV7-2
abundance: NA
d_gene: NA

CDR3aa: ASSVTGFQETQY
v_gene: TRBV9
abundance: NA
d_gene: NA

CDR3aa: ATTNTDSTEAF
v_gene: TRBV6-4
abundance: NA
d_gene: NA

CDR3aa: ASSSASRQGNTEAF
v_gene: TRBV27
abundance: NA
d_gene: NA

CDR3aa: ASSEFRGGGQPQH
v_gene: TRBV19
abundance: NA
d_gene: NA

CDR3aa: ASSLGPGGYYGYT
v_gene: TRBV7-2
abundance: NA
d_gene: NA

CDR3aa: SASKAGQNTEAF
v_gene: TRBV20-1
abundance: NA
d_gene: NA

CDR3aa: ATSRGQGSYEQY
v_gene: TRBV24-1
abundance: NA
d_gene: TRBD1

CDR3aa: ASTKRPTGAYTEAF
v_gene: TRBV19
abundance: NA
d_gene: TRBD1

CDR3aa: ASRKIAGKNQETQY
v_gene: TRBV4-1
abundance: NA
d_gene: TRBD2

CDR3aa: ASSVGGRGSYNEQF
v_gene: TRBV9
abundance: NA
d_gene: TRBD2